These 27 T cell receptor beta chains share one sample of origin, sequenced in a study of tumor-infiltrating lymphocytes in primary liver carcinoma. TCR beta cDNA was made from 450 to 500 ng total RNA with a constant-region primer. Slightly modified ARM-PCR, run as three nested multiplex PCR rounds, produced the TCR beta libraries. Primers for the first two PCR rounds were TRBV1-TRBV30 forward primers and a C-beta reverse primer (roughly 10 cycles per round). Using its own MiXCR run on the multiplex PCR reads, TCRdb lists one record per CDR3 protein. The table includes around 80,000 distinct CDR3 sequences, 65% to 80% detected once. From unsorted bulk tissue weighing about 20-32 mg, DNA and RNA were co-extracted. Sequencing was carried out using liver tumor tissue from sampling region 1. Described subset: tumor region T1, superior pole. The receptor set was obtained from a man in his forties with primary liver carcinoma and hepatitis B virus infection.

J is TRBJ2-1 and V is TRBV28; D may be TRBD2 (5 bases). Germline CDR1 MDHEN, CDR2 SYDVKM. Trimming removed 7 bases from V and 5 bases from J, with 12 bases in between. CDR3 size: 13 residues. DNA of the CDR3: TGTGCCAGCAAAGAAGCGGAGAACAATGAGCAGTTCTTC. Amino acids: CASKEAENNEQFF.

With respect to this clonotype: This could be a read error, since a much larger clone is one nucleotide away. The rearrangement uses TRBV30 and TRBJ2-5, with 8 bases that match TRBD2. CDR3 length equals 16 residues. Germline V gene data show CDR1 as GTSNPN and CDR2 as SVGIG (reference sequence). V lost 2 bases and J lost 0; bases outside the gene matches: 8. The CDR3 sequence is CAWSLRSSGYQETQYF. The CDR3 DNA follows: TGTGCCTGGAGTTTACGGTCTAGCGGGTACCAAGAGACCCAGTACTTC. The full variable domain, completed using reference TRBV30 and TRBJ2-5, is SQTIHQWPATLVQPVGSPLSLECTVEGTSNPNLYWYRQAAGRGLQLLFYSVGIGQISSEVPQNLSASRPQDRQFILSSKKLLLSDSGFYLCAWSLRSSGYQETQYFGPGTRLLVL.

About this clonotype: A junction boundary mismatches the germline segment, possibly from a read error. V usage is TRBV7-8 and J usage is TRBJ2-2; 11 nucleotides agree with TRBD2. The CDR3 has 17 residues. CDR1 and CDR2 from the germline V gene are SGHVS and FQNEAQ. The CDR3 DNA sequence: TGTGCCAGTAGCTTATCGAGACTAGCGGGAAGGACCGGGGAGCTGTTTTTT. It translates to CASSLSRLAGRTGELFF.

Comment on this clonotype: At one end the junction does not follow the germline gene, possibly because of a read error. This sequence joins TRBV12-3 or TRBV12-4 and TRBJ1-5, with D unclear. The CDR3 contains 13 residues. CDR3 DNA: TGTGCCAGCAGTTTAGATAGCGATCAGACCCAGCATTTT. This codes for CASSLDSDQTQHF.

Remarks on this clonotype: A read error may produce the germline difference seen at one junction end. J is TRBJ2-3 and V is TRBV6-6, with TRBD2 as a possible D gene (5 bases). The germline CDR1 and CDR2 sequences are MNHNY and SVGAGI (reference sequence). The CDR3 covers 15 residues. CDR3 in amino acids: CTSSPTDGGTDTQYF. The CDR3 coding sequence is TGTACCAGTAGTCCCACCGACGGGGGCACAGATACGCAGTATTTT.

Turning to this clonotype: The CDR3 end shows no conserved phenylalanine or tryptophan, and so a read error is likely. The V call is TRBV25-1, the J call TRBJ2-7; D is unclear. The CDR3 contains 17 residues. CDR1 is MGHDK, CDR2 SYGVNS, per germline. Trimming cost V 0 bases and J 2 bases, with 17 bases left between them. Written as DNA, the CDR3 is TGTGCCAGCAGTGAATATATGGAACGGCCTACTACCTACGAGCAGTACCTC. This translates into CASSEYMERPTTYEQYL.

This clonotype came up a few times. The germline gene is not matched at one end of the junction; a read error may be the cause. The chain is built from TRBV7-9 and TRBJ2-3, with a possible D match to TRBD2 (6 bases). Germline CDR1 and CDR2: SEHNR and FQNEAQ (reference sequence). The CDR3 loop spans 15 amino acids. The CDR3 region has the DNA TGTGCCAGTAGCTGGAGGGACGGATGCACAGATACGCAGTATTTT. Protein: CASSWRDGCTDTQYF.

A remark on this clonotype: A junction boundary mismatches the germline segment, possibly from a read error. This rearrangement joins TRBV11-2 to TRBJ2-3; D not certain. The CDR3 has 14 amino acids. Germline V gives CDR1 SGHAT, CDR2 FQNNGV. The CDR3 region is CASSPGSPLDKQYF. CDR3 coding DNA: TGTGCCAGCAGTCCGGGCTCCCCGTTAGATAAGCAGTATTTT.

This clonotype was observed at least ten times. This chain uses TRBV29-1 with TRBJ2-5; D possibly matches TRBD1 or TRBD2 (5 bases each). V shed 0 bases and J shed 5 bases, with 13 bases lying between them. Per the germline V gene, CDR1 is SQVTM and CDR2 is ANQGSEA. This CDR3 region has 14 residues. CDR3 nucleotide sequence: TGCAGCGTTGAAGAATACGGGACGGGCGAGACCCAGTACTTC. Protein sequence: CSVEEYGTGETQYF. The full variable domain, rest sourced from reference TRBV29-1 and TRBJ2-5, is SAVISQKPSRDICQRGTSLTIQCQVDSQVTMMFWYRQQPGQSLTLIATANQGSEATYESGFVIDKFPISRPNLTFSTLTVSNMSPEDSSIYLCSVEEYGTGETQYFGPGTRLLVL.

There are many counts of this clonotype. The rearrangement joins TRBV7-9 to TRBJ2-1; D could derive from TRBD1 or TRBD2 (5 bases each). V lost 5 bases and J 3 bases, leaving 14 bases between the germline ends. This CDR3 has 15 amino acids. CDR1 and CDR2 from the germline V gene are SEHNR and FQNEAQ (reference sequence). The CDR3 DNA follows: TGTGCCAGCAGCGCTAACGAGGGGAGCTACAATGAGCAGTTCTTC. Its translation is CASSANEGSYNEQFF.

As concerns this clonotype: A much more abundant neighbour one base away suggests this may be a read error. The J gene is TRBJ1-1, the V gene TRBV5-1; D is uncertain. Germline assignment: CDR1 SGHRS and CDR2 YFSETQ. This CDR3 is built from 13 residues. The CDR3 protein is CASGLDGNTEAFF. CDR3 bases: TGCGCCAGCGGCTTGGACGGGAACACTGAAGCTTTCTTT.

The chain combines TRBV10-3 with TRBJ2-1; 7 positions match TRBD2. There are 16 residues in the CDR3. V lost 7 bases and J lost 5; bases outside the gene matches: 14. Germline CDR1 and CDR2: ENHRY and SYGVKD. CDR3 amino acids: CAITPCGRELNNEQFF. CDR3 sequence (DNA): TGTGCCATCACACCCTGTGGGCGGGAGTTAAACAATGAGCAGTTCTTC.

The chain employs TRBV29-1 and TRBJ2-5, with D possibly matching TRBD2 (5 bases). This CDR3 is built from 11 residues. The V end was cut by 7 bases, the J end by 5 bases, with 11 bases between. Germline assignment: CDR1 SQVTM and CDR2 ANQGSEA. The CDR3 protein is CSAGSGETQYF. DNA of the CDR3: TGCAGCGCCGGGTCGGGGGAGACCCAGTACTTC.

This clonotype came up a few times. The genes are TRBV5-1 and TRBJ2-5, with TRBD1 matching over 7 bases. Germline assignment: CDR1 SGHRS and CDR2 YFSETQ. V trimming: 8 bases; J trimming: 5 bases; junction bases outside the gene matches: 12. CDR3 size: 14 residues. The chain's CDR3 is CASSIGGLVETQYF. CDR3 nucleotides: TGCGCCAGTAGCATAGGGGGCTTGGTGGAGACCCAGTACTTC.

This clonotype was seen once. Lacking the conserved final phenylalanine or tryptophan, this CDR3 likely reflects a read error. The chain links TRBV7-9 to TRBJ2-1; possibly TRBD1 for D (5 bases). In germline, CDR1 is SEHNR, CDR2 FQNEAQ (reference sequence). With 2 bases removed from V and 8 bases from J, the gap between germline ends came to 25 bases. The CDR3 is 18 residues long. CDR3 sequence: CASSLSSGRDVLTDEQFL. The CDR3, as DNA: TGTGCCAGCAGCTTAAGTTCTGGCAGGGATGTCCTTACAGATGAGCAGTTCTTA.

This clonotype was observed a handful of times. This could be a read error, since a much larger clone is one nucleotide away. CDR3 nucleotide sequence: TGTGCCAGCAGCTTGGAGGCGAACCACAGTGAGCAGTTCTTC. Translated: CASSLEANHSEQFF. This sequence joins TRBV5-4 and TRBJ2-1; D ambiguous. From germline, CDR1 is SGHNT and CDR2 YYREEE (reference sequence). The CDR3 runs to 14 residues. With 0 bases removed from V and 9 bases from J, the gap between germline ends came to 13 bases. The entire variable domain, with the rest obtained from reference TRBV5-4 and TRBJ2-1, is as follows: ETGVTQSPTHLIKTRGQQVTLRCSSQSGHNTVSWYQQALGQGPQFIFQYYREEENGRGNFPPRFSGLQFPNYSSELNVNALELDDSALYLCASSLEANHSEQFFGPGTRLTVL.

As concerns this clonotype: This may be a read error, as it is one base from a much larger clone. This CDR3 reads CVSSPPRQPQHF. In DNA, the CDR3 is TGTGTCAGCAGCCCGCCGCGGCAGCCCCAGCATTTT. This chain uses TRBV11-2 with TRBJ1-5; D gene uncertain. The germline V gene encodes CDR1 SGHAT and CDR2 FQNNGV. The CDR3 has 12 residues. The whole variable domain, remainder taken from reference TRBV11-2 and TRBJ1-5, is EAGVAQSPRYKIIEKRQSVAFWCNPISGHATLYWYQQILGQGPKLLIQFQNNGVVDDSQLPKDRFSAERLKGVDSTLKIQPAKLEDSAVYLCVSSPPRQPQHFGDGTRLSIL.

With respect to this clonotype: No conserved phenylalanine or tryptophan is present at the end of the CDR3, so a read error is the likely explanation. The limits of the CDR3 on the DNA are not certain, so only TCRdb's listed CDR3 is given. This chain connects TRBV28 to TRBJ2-7; the D call in the table, TRBD1, was not verified against the DNA. The length of the CDR3 is 14 amino acids, counting both ends. The germline gives CDR1 MDHEN, CDR2 SYDVKM. The CDR3 sequence: CASSVTTGLYEQYL.

This sequence joins TRBV4-1 and TRBJ2-2; D possibly corresponds to TRBD2 (5 bases). V was clipped by 6 bases and J by 1 base, with 12 bases between them. The CDR3 totals 15 residues. Germline V CDR1 and CDR2: MGHRA, YSYEKL. CDR3 sequence reads: CASSQSSRNTGELFF. In DNA, the CDR3 is TGCGCCAGCAGTCAATCTAGCAGGAACACCGGGGAGCTGTTTTTT.

With regard to this clonotype: The conserved closing phenylalanine or tryptophan is absent in this CDR3, likely reflecting a read error. This chain links TRBV11-2 with TRBJ2-7; no firm D call. The germline V gene encodes CDR1 SGHAT and CDR2 FQNNGV. This CDR3 is 13 amino acids long. As DNA, the CDR3 is TGTGCTAGCAGCTTAGAAAGGCGTGCCGAGCAGTACCTC. It is translated as CASSLERRAEQYL.

About this clonotype itself: The junction departs from the called germline gene at one end, perhaps through a read error. The CDR3 sequence: CSVQGTWGTETHYF. The CDR3 nucleotides read TGCAGCGTCCAGGGCACATGGGGAACTGAGACCCACTACTTC. The chain couples TRBV29-1 to TRBJ2-5; a weak D match, TRBD1 (5 bases). The CDR3 length is 14 residues. From germline, CDR1 is SQVTM and CDR2 ANQGSEA.

Points on this clonotype: A much larger clone lies a single base off, so this may be a read error. The J gene is TRBJ2-7, the V gene TRBV5-1; no clear D. The CDR3 totals 15 residues. Germline CDR1 SGHRS, CDR2 YFSETQ. The V and J ends lost 4 bases and 6 bases respectively, with 20 bases between them. CDR3 region: CASSPLTLLVGEQYF. CDR3 in DNA: TGCGCCAGCAGCCCCTTGACCCTACTGGTGGGCGAGCAGTACTTC. The full variable domain, with the rest looked up from reference TRBV5-1 and TRBJ2-7, is KAGVTQTPRYLIKTRGQQVTLSCSPISGHRSVSWYQQTPGQGLQFLFEYFSETQRNKGNFPGRFSGRQFSNSRSEMNVSTLELGDSALYLCASSPLTLLVGEQYFGPGTRLTVT.

The chain has TRBV20-1 and TRBJ2-5; a weak D match, TRBD2 (5 bases). There are 13 residues in the CDR3. V was shortened by 4 bases and J by 5 bases, with 14 bases between the two germline ends. The germline V gene encodes CDR1 DFQATT and CDR2 SNEGSKA (reference sequence). The CDR3 protein is CSANTGGRETQYF. The CDR3 DNA sequence: TGCAGTGCTAATACTGGAGGTCGGGAGACCCAGTACTTC.

On this clonotype itself: At one end, the junction sequence differs from germline, possibly due to a read error. V gene TRBV6-6 combines with J gene TRBJ2-3, with D tentatively TRBD2 (6 bases). Germline V CDR1 and CDR2: MNHNY, SVGAGI (reference sequence). CDR3 length: 14 amino acids. The CDR3 DNA is TGTGACAGCACCGGAGACCCGGGAGTCCATAGGCAGTATTTT. Translated, it gives CDSTGDPGVHRQYF.

Written as DNA, the CDR3 is TGCAGCGCCTCCGCCGGGACAGACTACGATCGGTACTTC. It translates to CSASAGTDYDRYF. This chain connects TRBV29-1 to TRBJ2-7; TRBD1 agrees at 7 bases. The CDR3 is 13 amino acids. With V trimmed by 7 bases and J by 12 bases, 18 bases remained unmatched. From germline, CDR1 is SQVTM and CDR2 ANQGSEA.

This clonotype was counted a few times. The chain recombines TRBV6-5 with TRBJ2-1; 11 nucleotides align to TRBD2. Unmatched junction bases numbered 8, after V lost 9 bases and J lost 4 bases. This CDR3 has 15 amino acids. Germline lookup yields CDR1 MNHEY and CDR2 SVGAGI. CDR3: CASNPGLAAYNEQFF. CDR3 coding DNA: TGTGCCAGTAATCCGGGACTAGCGGCATACAATGAGCAGTTCTTC.

Ten or more counts support this clonotype. The gene calls are TRBV5-1 and TRBJ2-1; no definite D call. The CDR3 extends over 11 amino acids. V shed 4 bases and J shed 10 bases, with 9 bases lying between them. The germline gives CDR1 SGHRS, CDR2 YFSETQ. The CDR3 spells CASSETGEQFF. The CDR3, as DNA: TGCGCCAGCAGCGAAACGGGCGAGCAGTTCTTC. Variable domain in full (rest from reference TRBV5-1 and TRBJ2-1): KAGVTQTPRYLIKTRGQQVTLSCSPISGHRSVSWYQQTPGQGLQFLFEYFSETQRNKGNFPGRFSGRQFSNSRSEMNVSTLELGDSALYLCASSETGEQFFGPGTRLTVL.